One and the same sample provided the 30 T cell receptor beta chains below, sequenced in a study of cytomegalovirus exposure and HLA in healthy donors. Researchers ran the PCR with 60 Vbeta and 13 Jbeta primers. Using immunoSEQ multiplex PCR, the repertoire was profiled, and TCRdb retains in-frame clones only, with some absent. The repertoire includes about 92,000 clones, about four fifths of them detected once, and 4.5% to 7% sits in the top ten. The sample comprised PBMCs. Every receptor here comes from a woman aged 18-35 years in good health and CMV-seropositive.

This chain connects TRBV6-5 to TRBJ2-1, with TRBD2 matching over 9 bases. Germline values: CDR1 MNHEY, CDR2 SVGAGI. The CDR3 is 16 amino acids. The J segment lost 6 bases and the V segment lost 2 bases, leaving 8 bases of the junction unmatched. The CDR3 region has the DNA TGTGCCAGCAGTTACCAGGCGGGAGGGCCACGCAATGAGCAGTTCTTC. The encoded protein is CASSYQAGGPRNEQFF.

The chain joins TRBV28 to TRBJ2-1; possible D gene TRBD2, 5 bases. This CDR3 contains 12 residues. In germline, CDR1 is MDHEN, CDR2 SYDVKM. V shed 10 bases and J shed 0 bases, with 7 bases lying between them. In nucleotides, the CDR3 is TGTGCCATCACTAGCTCCTACAATGAGCAGTTCTTC. Its protein is CAITSSYNEQFF.

The J gene is TRBJ2-2, the V gene TRBV7-2, with D uncertain. Germline V gives CDR1 SGHTA, CDR2 FQGNSA. The CDR3 extends over 15 amino acids. V lost 5 bases, J lost 8 bases, and 18 bases lay in between. The chain's CDR3 is CASSQTATPTGELFF. The DNA of the CDR3 is TGTGCCAGCAGCCAAACCGCAACGCCAACTGGGGAGCTGTTTTTT.

The CDR3 spells CASSFQGIRGYTF. CDR3 DNA: TGCGCCAGCAGCTTTCAGGGGATACGTGGCTACACCTTC. The chain couples TRBV5-1 to TRBJ1-2; D perhaps matches TRBD1 (6 bases). Trimming took 2 bases from V and 7 from J, leaving 12 bases between them. The CDR3 sequence is 13 residues long. Germline V lookup: CDR1 SGHRS, CDR2 YFSETQ. Filled out from reference TRBV5-1 and TRBJ1-2, the complete variable domain reads KAGVTQTPRYLIKTRGQQVTLSCSPISGHRSVSWYQQTPGQGLQFLFEYFSETQRNKGNFPGRFSGRQFSNSRSEMNVSTLELGDSALYLCASSFQGIRGYTFGSGTRLTVV.

V is TRBV30 and J is TRBJ2-5; TRBD2 matches at 11 bases. V dropped 0 bases and J dropped 1; count of bases not matched to a gene: 4. Germline V gives CDR1 GTSNPN, CDR2 SVGIG (reference sequence). This CDR3 is built from 16 residues. The CDR3 here is CAWSVGLAGGQETQYF. The DNA of the CDR3 is TGTGCCTGGAGTGTAGGGCTAGCGGGGGGCCAAGAGACCCAGTACTTC.

The chain couples TRBV10-1 to TRBJ1-2; 9 bases agree with TRBD1. Germline V gene data show CDR1 as WNHNN and CDR2 as SYGVQD (reference sequence). Unmatched junction bases numbered 6, after V lost 9 bases and J lost 4 bases. The CDR3 has 13 amino acids. The CDR3 nucleotides read TGCGCCAGGTACAGGGGGCGCAGCTATGGCTACACCTTC. Its translation: CARYRGRSYGYTF.

This clone was seen only a few times. The gene calls are TRBV21-1 and TRBJ2-5; TRBD2 was called by the table and not checked on the DNA. TRBV21-1 is annotated as a pseudogene. The CDR3 totals 16 residues. CDR3 in DNA: TGTGCCAGCAGCAAAGACCTGACTAGATCCCGGAAGACCCAGTACTTC. Translating gives CASSKDLTRSRKTQYF.

Here the CDR3 reads CAISDYLTTGNNNEQFF. CDR3 coding DNA: TGTGCCATCAGTGACTACCTTACTACCGGTAATAACAATGAGCAGTTCTTC. V gene TRBV10-3 combines with J gene TRBJ2-1; D uncertain. This CDR3 region has 17 residues. Trimming stripped 3 bases from V and 5 bases from J, with 20 bases between. Germline lookup yields CDR1 ENHRY and CDR2 SYGVKD.

The chain employs TRBV23-1 and TRBJ1-6; D is perhaps TRBD1 (5 bases). TRBV23-1 is known as an ORF, though its function is uncertain. Trimming left V 0 bases short and J 5 bases short, with 14 bases between. The CDR3 is 17 residues long. The CDR3 coding sequence is TGCGCCAGCAGTCAATCGGCCTCCCAAGGGGATAATTCACCCCTCCACTTT. Its translation: CASSQSASQGDNSPLHF.

On this clone: One junction end does not reproduce the germline sequence, and a read error may be involved. This chain joins TRBV7-7 and TRBJ2-2, with TRBD1 matching over 10 bases. The length of the CDR3 is 14 residues. CDR1 is SSHAT, CDR2 FNYEAQ, per germline (reference sequence). CDR3 nucleotides: TGTGCTAGCAGGGCAGGACAGGGGGCCGGGGAGCTGTTTTTT. Its translation: CASRAGQGAGELFF.

The genes are TRBV27 and TRBJ2-5, with D possibly being TRBD1 (5 bases). The length of the CDR3 is 15 residues. Germline V gives CDR1 MNHEY, CDR2 SMNVEV (reference sequence). Trimming shortened V by 9 bases and J by 2 bases, and 19 bases separated the two germline ends. Written as DNA, the CDR3 is TGTGCCAGTCGGCCGGCCAGGGTGGGACAAGAGACCCAGTACTTC. It is translated as CASRPARVGQETQYF.

This sequence joins TRBV6-5 and TRBJ1-2; 9 bases agree with TRBD1. The CDR3 spans 15 residues. V dropped 4 bases and J dropped 4; count of bases not matched to a gene: 7. Germline lookup yields CDR1 MNHEY and CDR2 SVGAGI. The CDR3 nucleotides are TGTGCCAGCAGTTGGAGGACAGGGGAAAGCTATGGCTACACCTTC. Protein sequence: CASSWRTGESYGYTF.

The chain joins TRBV7-3 to TRBJ2-3; unclear D gene. Germline loops: CDR1 SGHTA, CDR2 FQGTGA. With 3 bases removed from V and 2 bases from J, the gap between germline ends came to 6 bases. The CDR3 is made up of 13 amino acids. CDR3 nucleotides: TGTGCCAGCAGCTTTGCGCTCACAGATACGCAGTATTTT. This gives the protein CASSFALTDTQYF.

The chain combines TRBV5-1 with TRBJ2-4, with a tentative D call TRBD1 (6 bases). Trimming left V 7 bases short and J 0 bases short, with 17 bases between. The CDR3 contains 16 residues. Germline V CDR1 and CDR2: SGHRS, YFSETQ. CDR3 residues: CASALGQGIAKNIQYF. The CDR3 DNA sequence: TGCGCCAGCGCCCTGGGCCAGGGGATAGCCAAAAACATTCAGTACTTC. Looking up the rest from reference TRBV5-1 and TRBJ2-4 gives the full variable domain: KAGVTQTPRYLIKTRGQQVTLSCSPISGHRSVSWYQQTPGQGLQFLFEYFSETQRNKGNFPGRFSGRQFSNSRSEMNVSTLELGDSALYLCASALGQGIAKNIQYFGAGTRLSVL.

The V call is TRBV10-1, the J call TRBJ2-3, with D maybe TRBD2 (6 bases). The ends were cut back, 3 bases at V and 5 bases at J, with 12 bases in the middle. There are 14 residues in the CDR3. Germline V gene data show CDR1 as WNHNN and CDR2 as SYGVQD (reference sequence). CDR3 protein: CASSDLISGDTQYF. The CDR3 nucleotides read TGCGCCAGCAGTGATTTAATTAGCGGAGATACGCAGTATTTT.

CDR3 nucleotides: TGTGCCAGTTACGGCGGGCCGGGCTACACCTTC. It codes for CASYGGPGYTF. The V call is TRBV19, the J call TRBJ1-2; D is unresolved. Trimming took off 8 bases at V and 8 bases at J, with 12 bases between the two ends. CDR1 LNHDA and CDR2 SQIVND come from the germline V gene (reference sequence). There are 11 residues in the CDR3.

V and J are TRBV29-1 and TRBJ2-3; 9 nucleotides line up with TRBD2. There are 15 residues in the CDR3. Germline V lookup: CDR1 SQVTM, CDR2 ANQGSEA. With V trimmed by 5 bases and J by 2 bases, 8 bases remained unmatched. CDR3 sequence (DNA): TGCAGCGTTAGAAGACTAGCGGAACTCACAGATACGCAGTATTTT. Its translation: CSVRRLAELTDTQYF.

This chain connects TRBV10-3 to TRBJ2-7; possibly TRBD1 for D (6 bases). Trimming took 3 bases from V and 3 from J, leaving 15 bases between them. The germline gives CDR1 ENHRY, CDR2 SYGVKD. The CDR3 has 15 amino acids. CDR3 loop: CAISDRQASYYEQYF. Here the CDR3 DNA reads TGTGCCATCAGTGATCGACAGGCGTCTTACTACGAGCAGTACTTC.

The chain is built from TRBV25-1 and TRBJ2-7, with TRBD2 matching 11 bases. V dropped 7 bases and J dropped 3; count of bases not matched to a gene: 5. The germline CDR1 and CDR2 sequences are MGHDK and SYGVNS. The CDR3 totals 14 residues. CDR3 region: CASIRLAGYYEQYF. CDR3 DNA sequence: TGTGCCAGCATCAGACTAGCGGGATACTACGAGCAGTACTTC.

This clone was counted a few times. The V gene is TRBV5-6, the J gene TRBJ2-1; the D is unclear. From germline, CDR1 is SGHDT and CDR2 YYEEEE. Trimming left V 1 base short and J 4 bases short, with 12 bases between. The CDR3 is made up of 15 amino acids. CDR3 residues: CASSLPGGSYNEQFF. In nucleotides, the CDR3 is TGTGCCAGCAGCTTGCCGGGTGGGTCGTACAATGAGCAGTTCTTC.

The chain uses TRBV2 and TRBJ2-1, with 8 bases lining up with TRBD1. CDR1 is SNHLY, CDR2 FYNNEI, per germline. The CDR3 is made up of 15 amino acids. Unmatched junction bases numbered 4, after V lost 6 bases and J lost 0 bases. The CDR3 bases are TGTGCCAGCAGGGGGGACAGGCTCTCCTACAATGAGCAGTTCTTC. Amino acid sequence: CASRGDRLSYNEQFF.

The genes are TRBV6-4 and TRBJ1-4; 8 nucleotides agree with TRBD1. CDR3 length: 18 residues. V trimming: 7 bases; J trimming: 5 bases; junction bases outside the gene matches: 18. Germline lookup yields CDR1 MRHNA and CDR2 SNTAGT. The CDR3 loop reads CASILEGQDTAGNEKLFF. The DNA for the CDR3 is TGTGCCAGCATCCTCGAGGGACAGGACACCGCAGGAAATGAAAAACTGTTTTTT.

V usage is TRBV30 and J usage is TRBJ2-5; D not certain. From germline, CDR1 is GTSNPN and CDR2 SVGIG (reference sequence). The CDR3 is 12 amino acids. Trimming removed 2 bases from V and 2 bases from J, with 6 bases in between. The CDR3 region is CAWSPRQETQYF. The CDR3 nucleotides read TGTGCCTGGAGTCCCAGACAAGAGACCCAGTACTTC.

The rearrangement joins TRBV9 to TRBJ2-3, with 8 bases aligning to TRBD2. Looked up from germline, CDR1 is SGDLS and CDR2 is YYNGEE. This CDR3 is 16 amino acids long. Trimming removed 2 bases from V and 2 bases from J; junction bases left unmatched: 7. CDR3 DNA: TGTGCCAGCAGCGTCGGGGGGGCCTCTTACACAGATACGCAGTATTTT. Translation: CASSVGGASYTDTQYF.

This sequence joins TRBV13 and TRBJ2-5; 11 nucleotides align to TRBD1. The CDR3 totals 16 residues. Germline V gene sequence: CDR1 PRHDT, CDR2 FYEKMQ (reference sequence). J lost 5 bases, V lost 6 bases, and 11 bases had no gene match. Written as DNA, the CDR3 is TGTGCCAGCAGATCCCTAGGACAGGGGGCGGACGAGACCCAGTACTTC. Amino acids: CASRSLGQGADETQYF.

The chain carries TRBV29-1 and TRBJ2-1; 13 nucleotides match TRBD2. The germline V gene encodes CDR1 SQVTM and CDR2 ANQGSEA. V was pared by 4 bases and J by 8 bases, with 2 bases of the junction left unmatched. CDR3 length: 13 amino acids. Here the CDR3 DNA reads TGCAGCGTTGCCGGACTAGCGGGAGATGAGCAGTTCTTC. It codes for CSVAGLAGDEQFF.

This chain links TRBV5-1 with TRBJ1-2; D is undetermined. CDR1 and CDR2 from the germline V gene are SGHRS and YFSETQ. Trimming left V 5 bases short and J 0 bases short, with 11 bases between. The CDR3 is 14 amino acids. In nucleotides, the CDR3 is TGCGCCAGCAGAAACACAGAAGCTAACTATGGCTACACCTTC. As protein: CASRNTEANYGYTF.

V is TRBV7-9 and J is TRBJ2-3; TRBD2 is a possible D gene (6 bases). Trimming removed 3 bases from V and 1 base from J, with 11 bases in between. The CDR3 has 15 residues. Germline assignment: CDR1 SEHNR and CDR2 FQNEAQ (reference sequence). The CDR3 sequence: CASSLTSSRTDTQYF. As DNA, the CDR3 is TGTGCCAGCAGCTTGACTAGTTCCCGCACAGATACGCAGTATTTT.

The chain carries TRBV4-2 and TRBJ2-5; perhaps TRBD2 as D (7 bases). V was pared by 6 bases and J by 5 bases, with 22 bases between. From germline, CDR1 is LGHNA and CDR2 YNFKEQ. CDR3 length: 16 amino acids. CDR3 sequence: CASRPIGSGGGETQYF. CDR3 bases: TGTGCCAGCAGGCCAATAGGTTCGGGGGGCGGTGAGACCCAGTACTTC.

This clone was recorded a few times. The genes are TRBV6-5 and TRBJ2-7; D is perhaps TRBD1 (5 bases). The CDR3 has 11 residues. Germline-derived CDR1 and CDR2 are MNHEY and SVGAGI. The CDR3 spells CATAGMGEQYF. CDR3 nucleotides: TGTGCAACGGCAGGGATGGGGGAGCAGTACTTC.